Listed below are T cell receptor beta chains from one sample, sequenced in a study of shared clonotypes between healthy human individuals. Only in-frame clones appear in the TCRdb table, and some are missing; sequencing was by immunoSEQ multiplex PCR. The table shows under 600,000 clones, with more than 95% occurring only once. Source material: naive CD4+ T cells sorted from blood. All receptors come from a woman in her 30s in good health. CDR3s include the opening cysteine and the closing phenylalanine or tryptophan. A D gene is named only where the DNA matches it firmly. Part of the rows lack a size; the others show once, few, many or a class for expanded clones.

cdr3_nt cdr3_aa v_call clone_size j_call d_call
TGTGCCAGCAGTGATCTCCGGGGCCGCCGGGGGGACAAATTTCAGCCCCAGCATTTT CASSDLRGRRGDKFQPQHF TRBV6-1 once TRBJ1-5 NA
TGTGCCTGGAGTGACTTGCCAGGGAGAATTGAAGCTTTCTTT CAWSDLPGRIEAFF TRBV30 NA TRBJ1-1 NA
TGCGCCAGCAGCTTGTCAGGTCGAGCGGGAGGGCCGGAGGAGCAGTTCTTC CASSLSGRAGGPEEQFF TRBV5-1 NA TRBJ2-1 TRBD2
TGTGCCAGCAGTTCGACAGGGGACTCTGGAAACACCATATATTTT CASSSTGDSGNTIYF TRBV6-6 NA TRBJ1-3 TRBD1
TGTGCCATCAGTGAAGGGGAGCAGCCCCAGCATTTT CAISEGEQPQHF TRBV10-3 NA TRBJ1-5 NA
TGTGCCAGTAGTATTGGGGGTAGCCGCAGGAATGAGCAGTTCTTC CASSIGGSRRNEQFF TRBV19 once TRBJ2-1 NA
TGCAGCGTTGAGGACGGGACAGGGAGATCAGATACGCAGTATTTT CSVEDGTGRSDTQYF TRBV29-1 NA TRBJ2-3 TRBD1
TGTGCCAGCAGCGTAGGTTCCGGGGGTTACAATGAGCAGTTCTTC CASSVGSGGYNEQFF TRBV9 NA TRBJ2-1 NA
TGCGCCAGCAGGTCCCGTGCGACAAGCTCCTACAATGAGCAGTTCTTC CASRSRATSSYNEQFF TRBV5-1 NA TRBJ2-1 NA
TGCGCCAGCAGCTTAGCGGGAGCGAACACCGGGGAGCTGTTTTTT CASSLAGANTGELFF TRBV5-1 NA TRBJ2-2 TRBD2
TGTGCCTTGACCCACAATGAGCAGTTCTTC CALTHNEQFF TRBV5-5 few TRBJ2-1 NA
TGCGCCAGCAGCTTGCGAATAGCGGGAGCCTACAATGAGCAGTTCTTC CASSLRIAGAYNEQFF TRBV5-1 NA TRBJ2-1 TRBD2
TGCAGCGTTGAGGGGGGGGAGACCCAGTACTTC CSVEGGETQYF TRBV29-1 NA TRBJ2-5 TRBD2
TGTGCCAGCAGTCCTTTAGACGGGACAGGGGATTGGGGGGCTAATGAAAAACTGTTTTTT CASSPLDGTGDWGANEKLFF TRBV28 NA TRBJ1-4 TRBD1
TGTGCCAGCAGCCCACAGACCACCCCTATTGAAAAACTGTTTTTT CASSPQTTPIEKLFF TRBV9 NA TRBJ1-4 NA
TGTGCCAGCAGCCCGGGACTAGCGAACACAGATACGCAGTATTTT CASSPGLANTDTQYF TRBV27 NA TRBJ2-3 TRBD2
TGTGCCAGCAGCCCCCCCCCGGGACAGGGGGCGCGGTGGGTACGGGGCTACACCTTC CASSPPPGQGARWVRGYTF TRBV5-5 NA TRBJ1-2 TRBD1
TGTGCCAGCGGGAGTAGTTCCTACGAGCAGTACTTC CASGSSSYEQYF TRBV6-1 NA TRBJ2-7 NA
TGTGCCATCAGTGAGGGCCCTGGCTACGAGCAGTACTTC CAISEGPGYEQYF TRBV10-3 NA TRBJ2-7 NA
TGTGCCAGCACTTCTGAGACTCCGGCGGGCACGCAGTATTTT CASTSETPAGTQYF TRBV6-6 NA TRBJ2-3 NA
TGTGCCAGCAGCGGGGACCGACCAAATGAAAAACTGTTTTTT CASSGDRPNEKLFF TRBV2 NA TRBJ1-4 NA
TGCGCCAGCAGCCAGTGGGTAGCGGGATCCACAGATACGCAGTATTTT CASSQWVAGSTDTQYF TRBV4-1 NA TRBJ2-3 TRBD2